The 24 T cell receptor beta chains given below trace back to one sample, sequenced in a study of shared clonotypes between healthy human individuals. Sequencing used immunoSEQ multiplex PCR; TCRdb keeps in-frame clones, though not all of them. The sample shows about 95,000 clones, under 70% of them seen only once. Sequencing was carried out using memory CD8+ T cells sorted from blood. The subset: CD45RO+ cells pooled with CCR7-negative TemRA cells. Receptors originate from a man aged 30-40 years in good health.

J is TRBJ2-2 and V is TRBV28, with a weak D call TRBD1 (6 bases). The V end lost 8 bases, the J end lost 6 bases, and 19 bases lay between the germline ends. Germline CDR1 MDHEN, CDR2 SYDVKM. The CDR3 runs 15 residues. The CDR3 sequence is CASLKGNRDAGELFF. The CDR3 nucleotides are TGTGCCAGCTTAAAAGGGAACAGGGACGCCGGGGAGCTGTTTTTT.

This chain links TRBV9 with TRBJ2-3, with 11 bases aligning to TRBD2. Germline V gene sequence: CDR1 SGDLS, CDR2 YYNGEE. This CDR3 has 16 residues. The V gene end was trimmed by 0 bases and the J gene end by 5 bases; junction bases not matched to a gene: 5. CDR3: CASSVGLAGRGDTQYF. Written as DNA, the CDR3 is TGTGCCAGCAGCGTAGGACTAGCGGGGAGGGGAGATACGCAGTATTTT.

The genes are TRBV19 and TRBJ2-1; 13 bases are shared with TRBD2. The CDR3 consists of 19 residues. J gave up 5 bases and V 3 bases, and 13 bases lay outside the gene matches. From germline, CDR1 is LNHDA and CDR2 SQIVND (reference sequence). Here the CDR3 DNA reads TGTGCCAGTAGTATCGGGACTAGCGGGATCAACGGCGAGAACAATGAGCAGTTCTTC. As protein: CASSIGTSGINGENNEQFF.

This clone was seen more than once but under ten times. The gene calls are TRBV5-1 and TRBJ2-5; D gene unclear. Germline lookup yields CDR1 SGHRS and CDR2 YFSETQ. V gave up 0 bases and J gave up 5 bases, with 11 bases separating them. This CDR3 region has 14 residues. Here the CDR3 DNA reads TGCGCCAGCAGCTTGGAACCTAGTAGGGAGACCCAGTACTTC. This codes for CASSLEPSRETQYF.

The gene calls are TRBV27 and TRBJ2-7, with TRBD2 identical over 7 bases. This CDR3 is built from 15 residues. The germline V gene has CDR1 MNHEY and CDR2 SMNVEV (reference sequence). The junction had 6 bases not matched to a gene; V was cut back by 2 bases and J by 2 bases. DNA of the CDR3: TGTGCCAGCAGTTTAGCGGGGGTTTCCACCTACGAGCAGTACTTC. It translates to CASSLAGVSTYEQYF.

This clone was observed a handful of times. The chain has TRBV7-2 and TRBJ2-1; a possible D gene is TRBD2 (6 bases). CDR3 length: 15 residues. The V gene lost 5 bases and the J gene lost 0 bases, with 11 bases spanning the gap. Germline V lookup: CDR1 SGHTA, CDR2 FQGNSA. CDR3 in amino acids: CASSIGTSSYNEQFF. The CDR3 coding sequence is TGTGCCAGCAGCATTGGGACTTCCTCCTACAATGAGCAGTTCTTC.

The sample holds a few counts of this clone. The junction differs from germline at one of its ends, possibly a read error. This chain joins TRBV7-9 and TRBJ2-6; either TRBD1 or TRBD2 may supply D (5 bases each). The CDR3 runs to 12 residues. Per germline, CDR1 SEHNR and CDR2 FQNEAQ (reference sequence). The CDR3 coding sequence is TGCGTGGGACGCGCTGGGGCCAACGTCCTGACTTTC. Amino acid sequence: CVGRAGANVLTF.

The chain combines TRBV28 with TRBJ2-7; no clear D. This CDR3 is 12 amino acids long. Germline loops: CDR1 MDHEN, CDR2 SYDVKM. V was clipped by 1 base and J by 5 bases, with 6 bases between them. CDR3 nucleotide sequence: TGTGCCAGCAGTTTATCCCCTAACGAGCAGTACTTC. Its protein is CASSLSPNEQYF.

The J gene is TRBJ2-7, the V gene TRBV2; TRBD2 matches 8 bases. Trimming at V came to 4 bases and at J to 2 bases, leaving 13 bases not matched to a gene. The CDR3 runs 17 residues. CDR1 and CDR2 from the germline V gene are SNHLY and FYNNEI. The CDR3 loop is CASSVLASGSLTYEQYF. The CDR3 nucleotides read TGTGCCAGCAGTGTATTGGCTAGCGGGTCGCTTACCTACGAGCAGTACTTC.

The chain has TRBV18 and TRBJ2-3, with TRBD2 matching over 9 bases. The germline CDR1 and CDR2 sequences are KGHSH and LQKENI. J lost 0 bases, V lost 3 bases, and 4 bases had no gene match. The CDR3 runs 16 residues. The CDR3 coding sequence is TGTGCCAGCTCACCGACTAGCGGCTCTAGCACAGATACGCAGTATTTT. This encodes CASSPTSGSSTDTQYF.

This chain connects TRBV6-5 to TRBJ1-2; TRBD1 matches 7 bases. The J segment lost 4 bases and the V segment lost 2 bases, leaving 7 bases of the junction unmatched. The CDR3 totals 15 residues. Germline CDR1 MNHEY, CDR2 SVGAGI. For the CDR3, the DNA is TGTGCCAGCAGTTACCACCAGGGGGAAATCTATGGCTACACCTTC. Amino acids: CASSYHQGEIYGYTF.

The chain has TRBV28 and TRBJ1-5; 7 bases agree with TRBD1. Germline V lookup: CDR1 MDHEN, CDR2 SYDVKM. V trimming: 4 bases; J trimming: 6 bases; junction bases outside the gene matches: 6. This CDR3 spans 14 amino acids. Here the CDR3 reads CASSSRQGSQPQHF. Written as DNA, the CDR3 is TGTGCCAGCAGTTCCCGACAGGGAAGTCAGCCCCAGCATTTT.

This clone was recorded once. This sequence joins TRBV6-1 and TRBJ2-3; 7 bases align to TRBD1. Per germline, CDR1 MNHNS and CDR2 SASEGT. V lost 2 bases and J lost 5; bases outside the gene matches: 10. CDR3 length: 16 amino acids. The CDR3 spells CASSELVSGGGDTQYF. The CDR3 bases are TGTGCCAGCAGTGAACTCGTGTCAGGGGGTGGAGATACGCAGTATTTT.

The chain employs TRBV7-9 and TRBJ2-1; D possibly uses TRBD1 or TRBD2 (5 bases each). Germline V gene data show CDR1 as SEHNR and CDR2 as FQNEAQ (reference sequence). This CDR3 contains 16 residues. The V end was cut by 3 bases, the J end by 5 bases, with 17 bases between. The DNA of the CDR3 is TGTGCCAGCAGCTTTCCCATCGGGGCCTCGGACAATGAGCAGTTCTTC. Translating it yields CASSFPIGASDNEQFF. Complete variable domain (other parts from reference TRBV7-9 and TRBJ2-1): DTGVSQNPRHKITKRGQNVTFRCDPISEHNRLYWYRQTLGQGPEFLTYFQNEAQLEKSRLLSDRFSAERPKGSFSTLEIQRTEQGDSAMYLCASSFPIGASDNEQFFGPGTRLTVL.

This clone appeared once. The chain carries TRBV28 and TRBJ1-2; TRBD1 aligns across 9 bases. The CDR3 covers 16 residues. Germline assignment: CDR1 MDHEN and CDR2 SYDVKM. J lost 6 bases, V lost 5 bases, and 13 bases had no gene match. DNA of the CDR3: TGTGCCAGCAGTGTCATTCACCCGGGACAGGGAGATGGCTACACCTTC. As protein: CASSVIHPGQGDGYTF.

This clone was observed a handful of times. The same CDR3 can be traced to other DNA sequences in this sample. This chain joins TRBV7-2 and TRBJ2-3; D uncertain. Germline CDR1 and CDR2: SGHTA and FQGNSA. The ends were cut back, 4 bases at V and 2 bases at J, with 1 base in the middle. The CDR3 is 11 amino acids. The CDR3: CASSYTDTQYF. The CDR3 DNA sequence: TGTGCCAGCAGCTACACAGATACGCAGTATTTT.

For the CDR3, the DNA is TGTGCCAGCAGCCCCCTAGGAGCGGGAGGGAACAATGAGCAGTTCTTC. Protein product: CASSPLGAGGNNEQFF. V is TRBV7-9 and J is TRBJ2-1, with 10 bases aligning to TRBD2. This CDR3 contains 16 residues. CDR1 is SEHNR, CDR2 FQNEAQ, per germline (reference sequence). V trimming: 5 bases; J trimming: 5 bases; junction bases outside the gene matches: 9.

This clone was seen ten or more times. The V and J genes are TRBV6-1 and TRBJ2-7; D gene uncertain. The CDR3 runs 12 residues. Germline-derived CDR1 and CDR2 are MNHNS and SASEGT. V lost 4 bases to trimming and J lost 3 bases, with 7 bases between them. DNA for the CDR3: TGTGCCAGCAGTGTCGACGGCTACGAGCAGTACTTC. Its translation is CASSVDGYEQYF.

The CDR3 coding sequence is TGTGCCATCAGTGTAGGGGGGGTTGATTCACCCCTCCACTTT. The encoded protein is CAISVGGVDSPLHF. The rearrangement joins TRBV10-3 to TRBJ1-6, with D perhaps TRBD1 (6 bases). Germline V gene data show CDR1 as ENHRY and CDR2 as SYGVKD. The germline V and J ends were trimmed by 4 bases and 8 bases, with 12 bases remaining between them. CDR3 length: 14 residues.

This sequence joins TRBV15 and TRBJ2-3; no reliable D call. Germline assignment: CDR1 LNHNV and CDR2 YYDKDF (reference sequence). The CDR3 covers 14 residues. Trimming took off 3 bases at V and 2 bases at J, with 9 bases between the two ends. The CDR3 DNA reads TGTGCCACCAGCAGCAGGTGGCACACAGATACGCAGTATTTT. It is translated as CATSSRWHTDTQYF.

The rearrangement links TRBV7-2 to TRBJ2-7; D gene ambiguous. This CDR3 spans 11 amino acids. The V and J ends lost 0 bases and 5 bases respectively, with 2 bases between them. Germline V gene sequence: CDR1 SGHTA, CDR2 FQGNSA. For the CDR3, the DNA is TGTGCCAGCAGCTTAGCCCACGAGCAGTACTTC. This gives the protein CASSLAHEQYF.

The chain couples TRBV5-6 to TRBJ2-6; D call uncertain. Trimming took 7 bases from V and 2 from J, leaving 7 bases between them. CDR1 is SGHDT, CDR2 YYEEEE, per germline. CDR3 length: 13 residues. In DNA, the CDR3 is TGTGCCAGCCTTCTGACTGGGGCCAACGTCCTGACTTTC. Amino acids: CASLLTGANVLTF.

CDR3 coding DNA: TGTGCCAGCAGCGCCGGAACAGGTCGCGGGGGCTCCTACAATGAGCAGTTCTTC. It codes for CASSAGTGRGGSYNEQFF. J is TRBJ2-1 and V is TRBV7-9; 7 bases are shared with TRBD2. V shed 5 bases and J 0 bases; nucleotides not matched to a gene: 13. CDR3 length: 18 residues. Germline CDR1 SEHNR, CDR2 FQNEAQ (reference sequence).

This clone has only one observation. The chain carries TRBV5-6 and TRBJ2-1; D might be TRBD2 (5 bases). The germline V and J ends were trimmed by 0 bases and 4 bases, with 5 bases remaining between them. This CDR3 has 13 amino acids. CDR1 is SGHDT and CDR2 is YYEEEE in the germline V gene. CDR3 sequence: CASSLGEYNEQFF. CDR3 DNA: TGTGCCAGCAGCTTGGGGGAGTACAATGAGCAGTTCTTC.